Given below is one T cell receptor beta chain in context. These data are taken from a study of blood T cell repertoires in COVID-19. Here immunoSEQ multiplex PCR was the method, and the copy in TCRdb shows in-frame clones only, minus some. The sample includes 120,000 or so clones, 81% of them seen just once. Trimming took 4 bases from V and 3 from J; bases not matched to a gene: 10. The CDR3 is 17 residues long. CDR1 is LGHNA and CDR2 is YNFKEQ in the germline V gene. The chain couples TRBV4-2 to TRBJ2-3; 10 bases are a match to TRBD2. The sequenced material came from peripheral blood. The clonotype comes from a man aged 25-45 years with COVID-19, enrolled during active disease. The CDR3 nucleotides read TGTGCCAGCAGCCTCACGGACCTAGCGGGAGAGACAGATACGCAGTATTTT. Protein sequence: CASSLTDLAGETDTQYF.